A selection of T cell receptor beta chains follows, all from one sample in a study of shared clonotypes between healthy human individuals. The repertoire was sequenced with immunoSEQ multiplex PCR; TCRdb's copy has only in-frame clones and lacks some. The repertoire holds 2,500,000 or so clones, with roughly 93% as singletons. The specimen sequenced was naive CD4+ T cells from PBMCs. The receptors were gathered from a man aged 18 to 30 in good health. Some clones in this sample may be carry-over from other donors' samples. Both conserved end residues are part of each CDR3. The order of the fields is V gene, J gene, D gene, clone size, CDR3 DNA, CDR3 protein. A D gene is named only where the DNA matches it firmly. Where a row states a size, it is once, few, many or the class of an expanded clone; other rows omit it.

TRBV28	TRBJ2-6	TRBD1	.	TGTGCCAGCAGTCCAGGACAGGGGTTATCTGGGGCCAACGTCCTGACTTTC	CASSPGQGLSGANVLTF
TRBV5-1	TRBJ1-3	.	once	TGCGCCAGCAGCTTGAGTGGGAGCTCTGGAAACACCATATATTTT	CASSLSGSSGNTIYF
TRBV28	TRBJ2-7	TRBD1	.	TGTGCCAGCAGTTTAGTAGGGGGCGGATTCCCCTACGAGCAGTACTTC	CASSLVGGGFPYEQYF
TRBV7-9	TRBJ2-1	TRBD1	.	TGTGCCAGCAGCTCCTTGGGGACAGCGATCAGCTCCTACAATGAGCAGTTCTTC	CASSSLGTAISSYNEQFF
TRBV7-6	TRBJ2-3	TRBD2	.	TGTGCCAGCAGCTTACTTGCTAGCGGGACGGATACGCAGTATTTT	CASSLLASGTDTQYF
TRBV2	TRBJ2-7	.	.	TGTGCCAGCAGTGAAGCTTGGCTCTCACGCTTC	CASSEAWLSRF
TRBV11-3	TRBJ2-1	.	once	TGTGCCAGCAGCTTAGTAAGCTACAATGAGCAGTTCTTC	CASSLVSYNEQFF
TRBV6-6	TRBJ1-5	.	few	TGTGCCAGCAGCTACCAGGTGGGCAATCAGCCCCAGCATTTT	CASSYQVGNQPQHF
TRBV7-9	TRBJ2-1	.	.	TGTGCCAGCAGCTTAATGACAGTCCACAATGAGCAGTTCTTC	CASSLMTVHNEQFF
TRBV28	TRBJ2-3	.	.	TGTGCCAGCAGTTCTCCGGATACGCAGTATTTT	CASSSPDTQYF
TRBV5-1	TRBJ1-2	.	.	TGCGCCAGCAGCTTCAGGAAAGGTCTTATCCCAGCTAACTATGGCTACACCTTC	CASSFRKGLIPANYGYTF
TRBV5-1	TRBJ2-3	TRBD1	.	TGCGCCAGCAGCCCGGGACAGAACCTTAGGACAGATACGCAGTATTTT	CASSPGQNLRTDTQYF
TRBV7-2	TRBJ2-2	.	.	TGTGCCAGCAGCCGGCAGGGTACCACCGGGGAGCTGTTTTTT	CASSRQGTTGELFF
TRBV5-1	TRBJ2-7	TRBD2	.	TGCGCCAGCAGCTCGCAGGGACTAGCGGACTACGAGCAGTACTTC	CASSSQGLADYEQYF
TRBV5-1	TRBJ2-2	TRBD1	.	TGCGCCAGCAGCTTGGTCACCGGGACAGGGGGCCACGGGGAGCTGTTTTTT	CASSLVTGTGGHGELFF
TRBV4-2	TRBJ2-3	.	.	TGTGCCAGCAGCCAAGATCTGAGGACGAAGAGCACAGATACGCAGTATTTT	CASSQDLRTKSTDTQYF
TRBV7-3	TRBJ2-5	TRBD1	.	TGTGCCAGCAGCTCAGGGACAGGAGAGACCCAGTACTTC	CASSSGTGETQYF
TRBV29-1	TRBJ1-1	.	.	TGCAGCGTCCCGGGAAGGGGCACTGAAGCTTTCTTT	CSVPGRGTEAFF
TRBV27	TRBJ2-7	.	.	TGTGCCAGCAGTTCGAGACAGCTCTACGAGCAGTACTTC	CASSSRQLYEQYF
TRBV11-2	TRBJ2-3	.	.	TGTGCCAGCAGCTCCCTGGGCACGGTTTCAGGGTATTTT	CASSSLGTVSGYF
TRBV18	TRBJ1-1	.	.	TGTGCCAGCTCACCCCAAACTGAAGCTTTCTTT	CASSPQTEAFF
TRBV28	TRBJ2-4	.	.	TGTGCCAGCAGTGCGTCCGTTGTGGTCGCCAAAAACATTCAGTACTTC	CASSASVVVAKNIQYF
TRBV11-2	TRBJ1-2	.	.	TGTGCCAGCAGTCCAATCCTGACTTTACCCATAGGCTACACCTTC	CASSPILTLPIGYTF